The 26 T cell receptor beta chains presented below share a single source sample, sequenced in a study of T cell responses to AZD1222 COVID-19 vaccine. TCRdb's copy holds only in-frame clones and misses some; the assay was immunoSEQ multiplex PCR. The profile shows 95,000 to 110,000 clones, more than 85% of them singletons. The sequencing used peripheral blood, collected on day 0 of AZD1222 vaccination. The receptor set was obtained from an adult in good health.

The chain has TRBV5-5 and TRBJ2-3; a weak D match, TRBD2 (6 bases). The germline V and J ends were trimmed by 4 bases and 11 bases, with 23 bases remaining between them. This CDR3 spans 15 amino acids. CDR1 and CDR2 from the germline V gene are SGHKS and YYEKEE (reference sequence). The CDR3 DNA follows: TGTGCCAGCAGCAGGTCATTCACCGGGAGCGTTGAGCAGTATTTT. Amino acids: CASSRSFTGSVEQYF.

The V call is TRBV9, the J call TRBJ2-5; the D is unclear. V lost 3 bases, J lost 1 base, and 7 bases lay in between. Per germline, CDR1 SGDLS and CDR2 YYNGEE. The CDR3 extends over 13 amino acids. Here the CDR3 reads CASSAGPQETQYF. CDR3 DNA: TGTGCCAGCAGCGCTGGGCCCCAAGAGACCCAGTACTTC.

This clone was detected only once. Written as DNA, the CDR3 is TGCGCCAGCCAAACAGGGTTAGATACGCAGTATTTT. Residues: CASQTGLDTQYF. The rearrangement uses TRBV5-1 and TRBJ2-3; TRBD1 might be the D (6 bases). The germline gives CDR1 SGHRS, CDR2 YFSETQ. V shed 7 bases and J shed 5 bases, with 11 bases lying between them. This CDR3 is 12 amino acids long.

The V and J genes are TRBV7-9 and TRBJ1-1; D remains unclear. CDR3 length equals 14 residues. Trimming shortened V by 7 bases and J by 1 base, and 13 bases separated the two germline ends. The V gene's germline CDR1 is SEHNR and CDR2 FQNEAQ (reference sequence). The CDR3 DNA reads TGTGCCAGCATCGCAGGAGGCGCGAACACTGAAGCTTTCTTT. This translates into CASIAGGANTEAFF.

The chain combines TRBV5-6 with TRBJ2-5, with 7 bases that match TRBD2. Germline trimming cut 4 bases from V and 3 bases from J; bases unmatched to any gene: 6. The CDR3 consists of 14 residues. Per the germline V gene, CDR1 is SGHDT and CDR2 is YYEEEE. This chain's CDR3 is CASSRGETEETQYF. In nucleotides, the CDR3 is TGTGCCAGCAGCCGGGGGGAGACGGAAGAGACCCAGTACTTC. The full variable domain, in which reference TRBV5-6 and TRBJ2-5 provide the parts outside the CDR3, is DAGVTQSPTHLIKTRGQQVTLRCSPKSGHDTVSWYQQALGQGPQFIFQYYEEEERQRGNFPDRFSGHQFPNYSSELNVNALLLGDSALYLCASSRGETEETQYFGPGTRLLVL.

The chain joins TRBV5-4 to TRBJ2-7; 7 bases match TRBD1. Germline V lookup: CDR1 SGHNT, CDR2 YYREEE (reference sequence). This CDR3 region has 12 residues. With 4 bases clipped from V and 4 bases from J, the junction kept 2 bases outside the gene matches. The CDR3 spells CASSRDRYEQYF. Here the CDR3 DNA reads TGTGCCAGCAGCCGGGACAGATACGAGCAGTACTTC. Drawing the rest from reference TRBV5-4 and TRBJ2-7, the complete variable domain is ETGVTQSPTHLIKTRGQQVTLRCSSQSGHNTVSWYQQALGQGPQFIFQYYREEENGRGNFPPRFSGLQFPNYSSELNVNALELDDSALYLCASSRDRYEQYFGPGTRLTVT.

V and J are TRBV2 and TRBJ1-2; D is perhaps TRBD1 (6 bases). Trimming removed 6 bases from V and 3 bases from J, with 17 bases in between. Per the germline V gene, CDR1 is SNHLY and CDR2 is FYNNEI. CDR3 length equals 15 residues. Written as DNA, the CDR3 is TGTGCCAGCAGCTGGACAGCAAGAGGGGACTATGGCTACACCTTC. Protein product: CASSWTARGDYGYTF.

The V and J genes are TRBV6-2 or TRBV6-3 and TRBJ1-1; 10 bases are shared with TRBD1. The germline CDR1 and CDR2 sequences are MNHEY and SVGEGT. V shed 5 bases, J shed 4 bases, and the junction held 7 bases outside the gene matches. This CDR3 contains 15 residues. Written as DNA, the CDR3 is TGTGCCAGCAGTCTACTGACAGGGGGCCTCACTGAAGCTTTCTTT. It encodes CASSLLTGGLTEAFF.

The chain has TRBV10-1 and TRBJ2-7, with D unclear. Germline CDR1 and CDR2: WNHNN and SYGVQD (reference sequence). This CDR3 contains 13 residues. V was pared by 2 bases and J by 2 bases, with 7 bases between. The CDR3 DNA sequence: TGCGCCAGCAGTGAGGGATTTCCCTACGAGCAGTACTTC. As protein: CASSEGFPYEQYF.

The chain's CDR3 is CASSLSNEQFF. CDR3 nucleotide sequence: TGTGCCAGCAGCTTGAGCAATGAGCAGTTCTTC. The chain links TRBV5-5 to TRBJ2-1; no reliable D call. Trimming took off 1 base at V and 6 bases at J, with 2 bases between the two ends. Germline V gene lookup returns CDR1 SGHKS and CDR2 YYEKEE (reference sequence). The CDR3 extends over 11 amino acids.

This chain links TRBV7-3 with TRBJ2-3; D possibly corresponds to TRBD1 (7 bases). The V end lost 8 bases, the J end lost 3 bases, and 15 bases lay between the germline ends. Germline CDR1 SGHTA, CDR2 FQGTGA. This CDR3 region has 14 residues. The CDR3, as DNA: TGTGCCAGCCAGGAGGGACAGCTAACAGATACGCAGTATTTT. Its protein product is CASQEGQLTDTQYF.

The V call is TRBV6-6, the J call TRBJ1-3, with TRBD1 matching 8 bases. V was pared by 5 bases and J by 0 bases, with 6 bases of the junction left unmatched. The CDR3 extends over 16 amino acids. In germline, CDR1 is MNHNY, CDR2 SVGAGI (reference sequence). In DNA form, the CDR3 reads TGTGCCAGCAGTCGACAGGGGCAGTACTCTGGAAACACCATATATTTT. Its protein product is CASSRQGQYSGNTIYF.

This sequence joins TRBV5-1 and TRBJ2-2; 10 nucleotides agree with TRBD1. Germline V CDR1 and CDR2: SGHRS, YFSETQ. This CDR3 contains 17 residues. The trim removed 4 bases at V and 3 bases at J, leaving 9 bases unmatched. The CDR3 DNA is TGCGCCAGCAGCATTGGACAGGGGGGCCGCCACACCGGGGAGCTGTTTTTT. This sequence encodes CASSIGQGGRHTGELFF.

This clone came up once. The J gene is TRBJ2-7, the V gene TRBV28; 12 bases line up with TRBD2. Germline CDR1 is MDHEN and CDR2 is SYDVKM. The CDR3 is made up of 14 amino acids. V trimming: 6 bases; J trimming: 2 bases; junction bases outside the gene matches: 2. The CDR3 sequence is CASRRTSGTYEQYF. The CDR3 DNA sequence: TGTGCCAGCAGGCGGACTAGCGGGACCTACGAGCAGTACTTC. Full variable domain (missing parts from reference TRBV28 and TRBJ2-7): DVKVTQSSRYLVKRTGEKVFLECVQDMDHENMFWYRQDPGLGLRLIYFSYDVKMKEKGDIPEGYSVSREKKERFSLILESASTNQTSMYLCASRRTSGTYEQYFGPGTRLTVT.

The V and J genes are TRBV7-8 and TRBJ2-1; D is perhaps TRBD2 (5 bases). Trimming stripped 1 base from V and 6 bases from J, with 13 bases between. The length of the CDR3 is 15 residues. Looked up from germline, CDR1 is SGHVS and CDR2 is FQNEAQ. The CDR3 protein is CASSLGSRLANEQFF. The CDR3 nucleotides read TGTGCCAGCAGCTTAGGTTCTCGCCTAGCCAATGAGCAGTTCTTC.

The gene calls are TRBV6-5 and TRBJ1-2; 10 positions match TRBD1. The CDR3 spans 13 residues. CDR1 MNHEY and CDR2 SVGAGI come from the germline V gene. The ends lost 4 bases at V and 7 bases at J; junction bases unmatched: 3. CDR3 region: CASSSTGGTGYTF. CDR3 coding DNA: TGTGCCAGCAGTTCGACAGGGGGCACTGGCTACACCTTC.

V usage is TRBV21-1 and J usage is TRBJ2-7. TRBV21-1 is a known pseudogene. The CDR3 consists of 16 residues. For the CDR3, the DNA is TGTGCCAGCAGCAAACCTAAAGGGCAGAAAAGCGACGAGCAGTACTTC. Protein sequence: CASSKPKGQKSDEQYF.

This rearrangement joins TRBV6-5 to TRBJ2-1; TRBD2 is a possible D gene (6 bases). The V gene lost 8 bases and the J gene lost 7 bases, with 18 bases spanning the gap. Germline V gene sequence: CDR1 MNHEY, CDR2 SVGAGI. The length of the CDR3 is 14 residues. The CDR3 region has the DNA TGTGCCAGCCAGGGTCTTGGGACTGAGAATGAGCAGTTCTTC. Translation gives CASQGLGTENEQFF.

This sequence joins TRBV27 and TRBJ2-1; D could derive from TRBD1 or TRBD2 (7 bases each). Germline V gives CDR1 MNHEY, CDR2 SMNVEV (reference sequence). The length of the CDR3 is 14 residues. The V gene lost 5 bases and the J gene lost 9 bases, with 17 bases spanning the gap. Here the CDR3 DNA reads TGTGCCAGCAGTCAGAGGGGAGGGGGCTCTGAGCAGTTCTTC. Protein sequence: CASSQRGGGSEQFF.

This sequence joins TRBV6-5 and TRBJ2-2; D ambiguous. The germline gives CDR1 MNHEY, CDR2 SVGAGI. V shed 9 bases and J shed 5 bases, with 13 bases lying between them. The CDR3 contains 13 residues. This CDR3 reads CASEKWGTGELFF. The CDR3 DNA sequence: TGTGCCAGTGAAAAGTGGGGAACCGGGGAGCTGTTTTTT.

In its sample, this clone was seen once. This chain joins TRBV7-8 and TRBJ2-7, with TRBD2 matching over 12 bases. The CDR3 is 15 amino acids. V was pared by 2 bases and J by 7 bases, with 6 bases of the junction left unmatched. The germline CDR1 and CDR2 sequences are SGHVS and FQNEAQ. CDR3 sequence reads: CASSLLVLAGGEQYF. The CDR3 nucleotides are TGTGCCAGCAGCTTATTGGTCCTAGCGGGAGGGGAGCAGTACTTC.

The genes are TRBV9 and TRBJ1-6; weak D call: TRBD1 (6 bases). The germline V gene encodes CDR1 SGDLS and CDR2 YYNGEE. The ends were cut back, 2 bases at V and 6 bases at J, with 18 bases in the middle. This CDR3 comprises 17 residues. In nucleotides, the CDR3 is TGTGCCAGCAGCGTTGCGGCGTCGGGGGGGGCTAATTCACCCCTCCACTTT. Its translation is CASSVAASGGANSPLHF.

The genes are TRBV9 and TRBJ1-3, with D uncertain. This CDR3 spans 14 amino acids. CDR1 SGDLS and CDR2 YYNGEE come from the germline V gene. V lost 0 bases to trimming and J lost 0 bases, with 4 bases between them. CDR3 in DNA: TGTGCCAGCAGCGTAGTCGCCTCTGGAAACACCATATATTTT. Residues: CASSVVASGNTIYF. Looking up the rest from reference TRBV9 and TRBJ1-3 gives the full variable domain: DSGVTQTPKHLITATGQRVTLRCSPRSGDLSVYWYQQSLDQGLQFLIQYYNGEERAKGNILERFSAQQFPDLHSELNLSSLELGDSALYFCASSVVASGNTIYFGEGSWLTVV.

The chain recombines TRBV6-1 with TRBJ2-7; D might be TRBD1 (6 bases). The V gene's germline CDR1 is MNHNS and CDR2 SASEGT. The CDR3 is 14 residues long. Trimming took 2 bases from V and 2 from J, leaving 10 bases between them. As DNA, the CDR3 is TGTGCCAGCAGTGAATTGGGGGCAGCCTACGAGCAGTACTTC. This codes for CASSELGAAYEQYF.

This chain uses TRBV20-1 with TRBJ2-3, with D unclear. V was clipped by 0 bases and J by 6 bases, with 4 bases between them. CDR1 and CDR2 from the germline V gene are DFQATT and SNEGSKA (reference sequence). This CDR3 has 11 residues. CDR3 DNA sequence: TGCAGTGCTAGAGATCTGGATACGCAGTATTTT. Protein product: CSARDLDTQYF.

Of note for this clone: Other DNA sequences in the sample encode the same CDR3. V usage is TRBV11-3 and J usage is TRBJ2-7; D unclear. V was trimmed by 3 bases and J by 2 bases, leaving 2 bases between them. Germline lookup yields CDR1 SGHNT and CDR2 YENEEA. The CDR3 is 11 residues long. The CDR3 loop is CASSFTYEQYF. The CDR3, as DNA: TGTGCCAGCAGCTTTACCTACGAGCAGTACTTC.